This T cell receptor beta chain was captured by sequencing in a study of cytomegalovirus exposure and HLA in healthy donors. PCR used 60 Vbeta primers and 13 Jbeta primers. Authors' processing steps: An analysis that came later counted tens of millions of unique TCR beta chains, 10 million to 11 million shared. Sequenced by immunoSEQ multiplex PCR; TCRdb stores in-frame clones only, minus some. V and J calls and clone size come straight from that table; D and trimming were deduced from the DNA. The repertoire consists of hundreds of thousands of clones, with 75% to 90% occurring once and the leading ten covering 1%. The ends were cut back, 1 base at V and 5 bases at J, with 15 bases in the middle. Germline V gene data show CDR1 as SGDLS and CDR2 as YYNGEE. The CDR3 is made up of 15 amino acids.

Sample: PBMCs. V gene TRBV9 combines with J gene TRBJ1-2; no reliable D call. This TCR came from a woman aged 18-29 years in good health and CMV-seronegative. This CDR3 is CASSVSEADSYGYTF. CDR3 DNA sequence: TGTGCCAGCAGCGTAAGCGAGGCAGACTCTTATGGCTACACCTTC.